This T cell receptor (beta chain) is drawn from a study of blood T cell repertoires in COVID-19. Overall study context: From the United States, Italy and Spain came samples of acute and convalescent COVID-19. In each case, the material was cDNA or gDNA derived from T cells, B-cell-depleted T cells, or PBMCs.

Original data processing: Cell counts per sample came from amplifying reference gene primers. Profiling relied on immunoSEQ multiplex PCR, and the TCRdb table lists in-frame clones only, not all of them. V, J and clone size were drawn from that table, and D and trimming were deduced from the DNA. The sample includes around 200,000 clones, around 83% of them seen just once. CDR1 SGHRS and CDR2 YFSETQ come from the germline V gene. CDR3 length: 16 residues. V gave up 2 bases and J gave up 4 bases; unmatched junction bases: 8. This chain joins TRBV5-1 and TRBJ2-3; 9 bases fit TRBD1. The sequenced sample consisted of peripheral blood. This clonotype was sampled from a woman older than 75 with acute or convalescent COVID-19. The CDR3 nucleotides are TGCGCCAGCAGCTTTGGGACAGGGAGTGCCGCAGATACGCAGTATTTT. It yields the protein CASSFGTGSAADTQYF.